This T cell receptor (beta chain) was recovered during a study of blood T cell repertoires in COVID-19. The overall study: T cells, B-cell-depleted T cells, or PBMCs supplied cDNA or gDNA.

Participant age was roughly 18 to 90 years, and participants resided in roughly 25 US areas. The study assigned cohorts using participant-reported clinical history. J was trimmed by 1 base and V by 4 bases; bases with no gene match: 4. Germline-derived CDR1 and CDR2 are MGHRA and YSYEKL. This CDR3 region has 15 residues. As originally analysed: The authors estimated nucleated cell counts from reference gene primer amplification. TCRdb's table, derived via immunoSEQ multiplex PCR, lists solely in-frame clones and lacks some. The V and J calls and clone size come from that table; D and trimming were worked out from the DNA. The repertoire holds a few hundred thousand clones, with approximately 90% as singletons.

Sequencing was done on a sample of PBMCs or T cells enriched from blood (not recorded which). The source is a woman aged 18-29 years in a cohort exposed to, infected with or recovered from COVID-19 (not recorded which). The chain joins TRBV4-1 to TRBJ1-1; 9 nucleotides align to TRBD1. CDR3 in DNA: TGCGCCAGCAGCCCGGGACAGGGAACGAACACTGAAGCTTTCTTT. It translates to CASSPGQGTNTEAFF.